These 25 T cell receptor beta chains came from one sample sequenced in a study of T-cell reconstitution after alpha-beta-depleted transplantation in children. During its preparation, the TCRbeta library received unique molecular identifiers. TCRdb re-analysed the PCR reads in MiXCR, keeping a single row per CDR3 protein. The table has about 1,000,000 distinct CDR3 sequences, about 29% seen once; the top ten hold roughly 30%. Sequencing was performed on PBMCs, mostly from graft donor cells, taken 360 days after TCRalphabeta/CD19-depleted stem cell transplant. The receptors stem from a boy under two years old who had a stem cell transplant for SCID, so the T cells may come from the graft donor.

The chain uses TRBV5-1 and TRBJ2-3; D is tentatively TRBD1 or TRBD2 (5 bases each). V was pared by 1 base and J by 0 bases, with 21 bases between. CDR1 is SGHRS and CDR2 is YFSETQ in the germline V gene. The CDR3 loop spans 19 amino acids. The CDR3 DNA sequence: TGCGCCAGCAGCTTGACATCGGGGCAGCGGTACTCTAGCACAGATACGCAGTATTTT. Residues: CASSLTSGQRYSSTDTQYF.

The rearrangement links TRBV7-1 to TRBJ1-2; 10 bases align to TRBD1. TRBV7-1 counts as an open reading frame of uncertain function. V shed 7 bases and J 2 bases; nucleotides not matched to a gene: 7. The CDR3 length is 15 residues. The DNA of the CDR3 is TGTGCCAGCAACCGACTGGACAGGGGGAACTATGGCTACACCTTC. As protein: CASNRLDRGNYGYTF.

CDR3 bases: TGTGCCAGCAGTTACTCGACCTATCGGCTAGCGGGGGCTGACTCCTACGAGCAGTACTTC. Translated, it gives CASSYSTYRLAGADSYEQYF. The rearrangement links TRBV6-2 or TRBV6-3 to TRBJ2-7; 10 bases agree with TRBD2. J was trimmed by 0 bases and V by 0 bases; bases with no gene match: 14. CDR3 size: 20 residues. Germline V CDR1 and CDR2: MNHEY, SVGEGT.

This chain uses TRBV18 with TRBJ2-7, with 11 nucleotides matching TRBD1. V lost 3 bases, J lost 6 bases, and 7 bases stayed unmatched. The CDR3 sequence is 15 residues long. Per germline, CDR1 KGHSH and CDR2 LQKENI. CDR3 nucleotide sequence: TGTGCCAGCTCACCGCGAGGACAGGGGGCTGGCGAGCAGTACTTC. It translates to CASSPRGQGAGEQYF.

This clonotype showed up just a few times. This chain connects TRBV6-2 or TRBV6-3 to TRBJ1-4; D is uncertain. The V end was cut by 5 bases, the J end by 2 bases, with 12 bases between. The CDR3 runs to 15 residues. Germline CDR1 MNHEY, CDR2 SVGEGT. The CDR3 nucleotides read TGTGCCAGCAGTGACGTGGGCGCGACTAATGAAAAACTGTTTTTT. Translation: CASSDVGATNEKLFF.

There are a few counts of this clonotype. The chain couples TRBV20-1 to TRBJ2-7; TRBD1 aligns across 11 bases. The trim removed 5 bases at V and 4 bases at J, leaving 7 bases unmatched. CDR3 size: 14 residues. Germline CDR1 and CDR2: DFQATT and SNEGSKA (reference sequence). The CDR3 is CSALRTGGIYEQYF. CDR3 sequence (DNA): TGCAGTGCTCTCCGGACAGGGGGCATATACGAGCAGTACTTC.

This clonotype showed up just a few times. V gene TRBV5-1 combines with J gene TRBJ2-3; the match to TRBD1 covers 11 bases. Per the germline V gene, CDR1 is SGHRS and CDR2 is YFSETQ. The V gene end was trimmed by 3 bases and the J gene end by 6 bases; junction bases not matched to a gene: 6. CDR3 size: 15 residues. Here the CDR3 DNA reads TGCGCCAGCAGCTACGGGGACAGGGGGTTGGATACGCAGTATTTT. Its protein is CASSYGDRGLDTQYF. The full variable domain, completed using reference TRBV5-1 and TRBJ2-3, is KAGVTQTPRYLIKTRGQQVTLSCSPISGHRSVSWYQQTPGQGLQFLFEYFSETQRNKGNFPGRFSGRQFSNSRSEMNVSTLELGDSALYLCASSYGDRGLDTQYFGPGTRLTVL.

This clonotype was detected a few times. The V call is TRBV4-3, the J call TRBJ1-1, with 7 bases aligning to TRBD1. CDR1 is LGHNA, CDR2 YSLEER, per germline. V shed 0 bases, J shed 4 bases, and the junction held 8 bases outside the gene matches. This CDR3 has 16 amino acids. This chain's CDR3 is CASSQDYRGIGTEAFF. The CDR3 DNA reads as TGCGCCAGCAGCCAAGACTACAGGGGAATAGGCACTGAAGCTTTCTTT.

This chain uses TRBV2 with TRBJ1-2, with D hard to call. The V gene's germline CDR1 is SNHLY and CDR2 FYNNEI. Trimming shortened V by 6 bases and J by 4 bases, and 12 bases separated the two germline ends. The CDR3 sequence is 13 residues long. CDR3 nucleotides: TGTGCCAGCAGCTATCTAACGTCCTATGGCTACACCTTC. It translates to CASSYLTSYGYTF.

V and J are TRBV12-3 or TRBV12-4 and TRBJ2-7, with 7 bases identical to TRBD1. The CDR3 length is 15 residues. V lost 3 bases, J lost 2 bases, and 7 bases stayed unmatched. CDR3 DNA: TGTGCCAGCAGTTTCCTCGGGACAGCCACCTACGAGCAGTACTTC. This translates into CASSFLGTATYEQYF.

The gene calls are TRBV18 and TRBJ2-6; possibly TRBD1 for D (5 bases). CDR3 length equals 15 residues. V dropped 5 bases and J dropped 2 bases, with 10 bases sitting between them. The V gene's germline CDR1 is KGHSH and CDR2 LQKENI. In nucleotides, the CDR3 is TGTGCCAGCTCATTCCAGGGTGCTGGGGCCAACGTCCTGACTTTC. Translation gives CASSFQGAGANVLTF.

The chain uses TRBV3-1 and TRBJ1-5; D uncertain. From germline, CDR1 is LGHDT and CDR2 YNNKEL (reference sequence). The CDR3 has 14 residues. V lost 1 base, J lost 6 bases, and 10 bases lay in between. CDR3 amino acids: CASSQALMGQPQHF. CDR3 nucleotide sequence: TGTGCCAGCAGCCAAGCATTGATGGGTCAGCCCCAGCATTTT.

The chain recombines TRBV12-3 or TRBV12-4 with TRBJ2-1; 10 bases line up with TRBD1. This CDR3 is built from 17 residues. Unmatched junction bases numbered 9, after V lost 7 bases and J lost 0 bases. The CDR3, as DNA: TGTGCCAGCACCCGGACAGGGGGACCCTTCTCCTACAATGAGCAGTTCTTC. This sequence encodes CASTRTGGPFSYNEQFF.

The V gene is TRBV12-3 or TRBV12-4, the J gene TRBJ2-3; TRBD2 matches 13 bases. The CDR3 consists of 15 residues. V was pared by 6 bases and J by 4 bases, with 4 bases of the junction left unmatched. Written as DNA, the CDR3 is TGTGCCAGCAGGACTAGCGGGGGGCGGGCAGATACGCAGTATTTT. Amino acid sequence: CASRTSGGRADTQYF.

The chain couples TRBV12-3 or TRBV12-4 to TRBJ1-1; D is unresolved. The CDR3 sequence is 16 residues long. Trimming removed 2 bases at V and 5 bases at J, with 18 bases between. The CDR3 DNA is TGTGCCAGCAGTTTACCGACCGGCAGGTTAAGGACTGAAGCTTTCTTT. This codes for CASSLPTGRLRTEAFF.

The rearrangement joins TRBV7-8 to TRBJ2-5; the match to TRBD2 covers 10 bases. In germline, CDR1 is SGHVS, CDR2 FQNEAQ. With V trimmed by 5 bases and J by 3 bases, 12 bases remained unmatched. This CDR3 spans 17 amino acids. The CDR3 coding sequence is TGTGCCAGCAGCCCGGATATAGCGGGGGGCCGCGAAGAGACCCAGTACTTC. This translates into CASSPDIAGGREETQYF.

This clonotype was observed a handful of times. This rearrangement joins TRBV18 to TRBJ2-5; D unclear. V lost 6 bases and J 7 bases, leaving 15 bases between the germline ends. The V gene's germline CDR1 is KGHSH and CDR2 LQKENI. The CDR3 sequence is 13 residues long. The CDR3 is CASSQTRDGTQYF. The CDR3 DNA follows: TGTGCCAGCTCCCAGACCCGCGACGGGACCCAGTACTTC.

This clonotype has more than one count but fewer than ten. V usage is TRBV12-3 or TRBV12-4 and J usage is TRBJ1-4; no definite D call. CDR3 size: 16 residues. V shed 2 bases and J shed 7 bases, with 17 bases lying between them. The CDR3 nucleotides are TGTGCCAGCAGTTTATGTTTAGGGCCAAACCCTGAAAAACTGTTTTTT. It encodes CASSLCLGPNPEKLFF.

This clonotype was seen a few times. The chain combines TRBV18 with TRBJ2-1, with a tentative D call TRBD2 (5 bases). Trimming removed 2 bases at V and 2 bases at J, with 10 bases between. Germline CDR1 is KGHSH and CDR2 is LQKENI. This CDR3 is built from 15 residues. The DNA of the CDR3 is TGTGCCAGCTCACCATCGGGGAACACCTACAATGAGCAGTTCTTC. Its protein is CASSPSGNTYNEQFF. Full variable domain (remainder filled in from reference TRBV18 and TRBJ2-1): NAGVMQNPRHLVRRRGQEARLRCSPMKGHSHVYWYRQLPEEGLKFMVYLQKENIIDESGMPKERFSAEFPKEGPSILRIQQVVRGDSAAYFCASSPSGNTYNEQFFGPGTRLTVL.

This rearrangement joins TRBV5-1 to TRBJ2-7; a weak D match, TRBD1 (6 bases). Germline values: CDR1 SGHRS, CDR2 YFSETQ. With 1 base removed from V and 4 bases from J, the gap between germline ends came to 18 bases. The CDR3 has 16 residues. As DNA, the CDR3 is TGCGCCAGCAGCTTGTCTGCGCGTAGTACAGGGTACGAGCAGTACTTC. Translation gives CASSLSARSTGYEQYF.

DNA for the CDR3: TGTGCCAGCACCACAGGGGGCAGTGGCTACACCTTC. Protein: CASTTGGSGYTF. The chain employs TRBV12-3 or TRBV12-4 and TRBJ1-2; 9 bases are shared with TRBD1. V was clipped by 7 bases and J by 7 bases; unmatched bases: 4. This CDR3 contains 12 residues.

The V call is TRBV7-9, the J call TRBJ1-4; D gene uncertain. The CDR3 loop spans 14 amino acids. CDR1 and CDR2 from the germline V gene are SEHNR and FQNEAQ (reference sequence). With 3 bases removed from V and 8 bases from J, the gap between germline ends came to 13 bases. CDR3 loop: CASSLVGLKEKLFF. The CDR3 DNA sequence: TGTGCCAGCAGCTTGGTGGGGTTGAAGGAAAAACTGTTTTTT.

The gene calls are TRBV20-1 and TRBJ2-1; 9 nucleotides line up with TRBD2. The V gene end was trimmed by 3 bases and the J gene end by 6 bases; junction bases not matched to a gene: 6. This CDR3 is 14 amino acids long. CDR1 is DFQATT and CDR2 is SNEGSKA in the germline V gene (reference sequence). In nucleotides, the CDR3 is TGCAGTGCTAGGGCTAGCGGGGTGGTCAATGAGCAGTTCTTC. It yields the protein CSARASGVVNEQFF.

The V gene is TRBV20-1, the J gene TRBJ1-6; possible D gene TRBD1, 6 bases. CDR3 length: 17 residues. The germline V gene encodes CDR1 DFQATT and CDR2 SNEGSKA (reference sequence). The V and J ends lost 0 bases and 6 bases respectively, with 18 bases between them. The CDR3 DNA reads as TGCAGTGCTAGAGATCTCTTCCGGGGGCCCCCTAATTCACCCCTCCACTTT. This codes for CSARDLFRGPPNSPLHF.

CDR3 coding DNA: TGCGCCAGCAGCTTAATACAGGGGGTAAAGACTGAAGCTTTCTTT. It is translated as CASSLIQGVKTEAFF. The rearrangement joins TRBV5-1 to TRBJ1-1, with 8 bases aligning to TRBD1. The V gene's germline CDR1 is SGHRS and CDR2 YFSETQ. The CDR3 covers 15 residues. V gave up 2 bases and J gave up 5 bases; unmatched junction bases: 8.